One TCR beta chain is described in this entry. The antigen remains unidentified. This record belongs to a study of human thymus T cells. Study findings and constraints: Highly overlapping thymic repertoires among unrelated individuals were reported in related research. V and J gene usage appeared biased in thymic and blood repertoires.

The CDR3 contains 11 residues. Germline V gene data show CDR1 as SGDLS and CDR2 as YYNGEE. V lost 9 bases to trimming and J lost 10 bases, with 16 bases between them. The protocol was immunoSEQ multiplex PCR, while the TCRdb copy is restricted to in-frame clones and leaves out a portion. The sample yields some 120,000 clones, approximately 96% seen once. Thymus was obtained from resections taken during corrective heart surgery. The V and J genes are TRBV9 and TRBJ1-1; D remains ambiguous. The sequencing sample was made of thymus tissue. The receptor was derived from a boy younger than two with a congenital heart defect but otherwise immunologically healthy. The CDR3 here is CATTGFFGAFF. The CDR3 DNA follows: TGTGCCACCACGGGTTTTTTTGGAGCTTTCTTT.